This T cell receptor beta chain emerged from a study of patients and donors after allogeneic stem cell transplantation. This CDR3 region has 15 residues. V gave up 2 bases and J gave up 4 bases, with 13 bases separating them. The germline gives CDR1 SGHTA, CDR2 FQGNSA. TCRdb passed the RT-PCR reads through MiXCR, listing each CDR3 protein once. This table holds approximately 200,000 distinct CDR3 sequences, 38% found once. V and J are TRBV7-2 and TRBJ2-3, with TRBD1 as a possible D gene (5 bases). The specimen sequenced was blood, either unsorted or a sorted T cell fraction (not recorded which). This clonotype originated in a human donor who was either an allogeneic HSCT recipient or a stem cell or donor lymphocyte infusion donor (not recorded which). It is not recorded whose cells these are; they may come from a transplant donor. CDR3 DNA: TGTGCCAGCAGCTTATTTTTAGGGGATTCAGATACGCAGTATTTT. It yields the protein CASSLFLGDSDTQYF.